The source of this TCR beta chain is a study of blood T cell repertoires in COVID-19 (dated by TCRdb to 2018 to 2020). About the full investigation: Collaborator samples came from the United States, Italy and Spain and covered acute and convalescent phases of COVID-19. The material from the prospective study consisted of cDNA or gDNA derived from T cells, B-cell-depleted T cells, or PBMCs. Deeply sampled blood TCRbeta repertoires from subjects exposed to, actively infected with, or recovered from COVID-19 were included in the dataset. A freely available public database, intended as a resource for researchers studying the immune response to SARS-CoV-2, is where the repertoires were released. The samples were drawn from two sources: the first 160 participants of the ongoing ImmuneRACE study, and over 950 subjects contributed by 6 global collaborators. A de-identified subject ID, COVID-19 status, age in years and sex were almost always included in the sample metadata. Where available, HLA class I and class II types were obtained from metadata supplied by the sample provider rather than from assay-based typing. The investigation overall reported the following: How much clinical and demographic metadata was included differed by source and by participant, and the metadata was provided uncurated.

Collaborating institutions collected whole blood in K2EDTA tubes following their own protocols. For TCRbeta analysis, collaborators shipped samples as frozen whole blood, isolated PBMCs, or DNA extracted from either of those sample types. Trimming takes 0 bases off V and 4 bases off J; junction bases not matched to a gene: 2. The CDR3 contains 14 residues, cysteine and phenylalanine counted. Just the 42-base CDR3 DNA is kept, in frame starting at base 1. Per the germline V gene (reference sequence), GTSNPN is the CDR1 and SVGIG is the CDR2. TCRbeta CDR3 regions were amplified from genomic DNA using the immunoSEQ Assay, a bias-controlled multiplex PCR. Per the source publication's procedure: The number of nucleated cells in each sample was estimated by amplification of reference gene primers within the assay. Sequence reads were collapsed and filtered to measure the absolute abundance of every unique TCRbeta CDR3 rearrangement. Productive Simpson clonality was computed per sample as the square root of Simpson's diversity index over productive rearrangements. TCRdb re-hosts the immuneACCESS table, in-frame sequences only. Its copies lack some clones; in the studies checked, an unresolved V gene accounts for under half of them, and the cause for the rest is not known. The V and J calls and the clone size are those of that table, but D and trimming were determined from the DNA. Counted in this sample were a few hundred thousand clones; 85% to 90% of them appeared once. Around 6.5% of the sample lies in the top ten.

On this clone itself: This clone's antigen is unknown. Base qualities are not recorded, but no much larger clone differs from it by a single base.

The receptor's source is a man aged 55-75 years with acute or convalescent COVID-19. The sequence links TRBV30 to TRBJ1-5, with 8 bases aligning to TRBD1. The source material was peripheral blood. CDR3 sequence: CAWSVGTGNQPQHF. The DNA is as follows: TGTGCCTGGAGTGTAGGGACAGGTAATCAGCCCCAGCATTTT.